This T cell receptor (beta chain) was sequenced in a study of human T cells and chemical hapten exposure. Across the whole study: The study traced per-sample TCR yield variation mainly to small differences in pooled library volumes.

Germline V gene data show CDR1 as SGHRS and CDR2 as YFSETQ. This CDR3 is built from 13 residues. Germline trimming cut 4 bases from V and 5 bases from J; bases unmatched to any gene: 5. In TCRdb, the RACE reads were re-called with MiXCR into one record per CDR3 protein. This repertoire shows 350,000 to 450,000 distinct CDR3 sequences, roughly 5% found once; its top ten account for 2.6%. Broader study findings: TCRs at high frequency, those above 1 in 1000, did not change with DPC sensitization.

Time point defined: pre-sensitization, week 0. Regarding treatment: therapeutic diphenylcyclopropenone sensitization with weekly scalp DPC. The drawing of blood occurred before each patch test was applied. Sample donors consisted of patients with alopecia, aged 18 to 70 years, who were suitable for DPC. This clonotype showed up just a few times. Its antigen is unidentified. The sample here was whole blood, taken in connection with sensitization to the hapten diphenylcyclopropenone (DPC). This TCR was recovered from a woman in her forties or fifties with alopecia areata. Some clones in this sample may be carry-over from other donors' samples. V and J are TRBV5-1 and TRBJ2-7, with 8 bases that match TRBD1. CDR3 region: CASSIDRGDEQYF. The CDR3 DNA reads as TGCGCCAGCAGCATCGACAGGGGCGACGAGCAGTACTTC. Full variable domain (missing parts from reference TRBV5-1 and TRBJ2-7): KAGVTQTPRYLIKTRGQQVTLSCSPISGHRSVSWYQQTPGQGLQFLFEYFSETQRNKGNFPGRFSGRQFSNSRSEMNVSTLELGDSALYLCASSIDRGDEQYFGPGTRLTVT.